This T cell receptor beta chain was recorded in a study of cytomegalovirus exposure and HLA in healthy donors. The study's findings and limits: Reports state that TCR beta sequences accurately predicted most subjects' HLA-A and HLA-B alleles.

The PCR employed 60 Vbeta primers together with 13 Jbeta primers. Repertoires were generated with immunoSEQ multiplex PCR, while TCRdb's copy carries only in-frame clones and drops some. The sample shows about 100,000 clones, 70% to 80% of them seen only once. For this clone: Antigen: not known.

The source material was PBMCs. This clonotype was obtained from a female donor in good health and CMV-seropositive.

The CDR3 reads CASSQDGPGPAMYEQYF. In nucleotides, the CDR3 is TGTGCCAGCAGCCAAGATGGTCCGGGTCCGGCGATGTACGAGCAGTACTTC. This chain connects TRBV4-2 to TRBJ2-7; D unclear. Germline V gene data show CDR1 as LGHNA and CDR2 as YNFKEQ. Deletions cut 0 bases from V and 4 bases from J, with 19 bases between. The CDR3 runs to 17 residues.